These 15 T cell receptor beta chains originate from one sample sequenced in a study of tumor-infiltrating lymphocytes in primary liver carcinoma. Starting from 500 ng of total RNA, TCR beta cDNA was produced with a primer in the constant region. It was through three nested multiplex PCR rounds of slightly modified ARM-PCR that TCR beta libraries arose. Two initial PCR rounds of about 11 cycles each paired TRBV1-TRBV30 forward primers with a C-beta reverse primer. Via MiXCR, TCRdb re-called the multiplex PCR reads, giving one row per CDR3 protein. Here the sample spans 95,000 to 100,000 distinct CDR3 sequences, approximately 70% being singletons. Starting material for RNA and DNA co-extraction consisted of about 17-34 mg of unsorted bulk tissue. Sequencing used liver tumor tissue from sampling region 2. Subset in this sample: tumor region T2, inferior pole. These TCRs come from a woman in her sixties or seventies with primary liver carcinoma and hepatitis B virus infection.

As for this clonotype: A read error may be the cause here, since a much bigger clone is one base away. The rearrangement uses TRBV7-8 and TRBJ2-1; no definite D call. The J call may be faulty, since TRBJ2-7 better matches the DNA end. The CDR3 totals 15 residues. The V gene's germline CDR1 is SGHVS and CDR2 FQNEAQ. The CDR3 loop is CASSLDPASSWEQYF. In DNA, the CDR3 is TGTGCCAGCAGCTTAGATCCGGCTAGTTCATGGGAGCAGTACTTC.

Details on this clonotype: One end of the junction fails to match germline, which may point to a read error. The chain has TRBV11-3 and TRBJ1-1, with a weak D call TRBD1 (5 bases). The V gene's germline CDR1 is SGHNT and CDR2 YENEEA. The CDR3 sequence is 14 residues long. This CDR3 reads CTSSYGGSDTEAFF. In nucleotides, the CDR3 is TGTACCAGCAGCTACGGGGGGTCGGACACTGAGGCTTTCTTT.

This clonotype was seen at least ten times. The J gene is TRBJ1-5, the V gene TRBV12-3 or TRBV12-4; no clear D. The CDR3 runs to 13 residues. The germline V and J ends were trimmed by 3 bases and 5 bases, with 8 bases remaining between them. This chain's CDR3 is CASSFSSYQPQHF. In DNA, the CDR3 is TGTGCCAGCAGTTTTTCCTCGTATCAGCCCCAGCATTTT.

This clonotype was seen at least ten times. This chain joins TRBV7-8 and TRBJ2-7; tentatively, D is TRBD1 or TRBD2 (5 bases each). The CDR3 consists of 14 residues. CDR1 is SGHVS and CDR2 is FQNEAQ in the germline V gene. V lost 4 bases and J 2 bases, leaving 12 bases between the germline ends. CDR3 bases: TGTGCCAGCAGCTCTGGGACCGTTACCTACGAGCAGTACTTC. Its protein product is CASSSGTVTYEQYF.

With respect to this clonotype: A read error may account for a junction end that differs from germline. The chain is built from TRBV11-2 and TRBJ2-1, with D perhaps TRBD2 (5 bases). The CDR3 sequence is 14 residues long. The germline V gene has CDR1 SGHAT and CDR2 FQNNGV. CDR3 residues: CACSPDLRYREQFF. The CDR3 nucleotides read TGCGCCTGCAGTCCGGACTTGAGGTATAGGGAGCAGTTCTTC.

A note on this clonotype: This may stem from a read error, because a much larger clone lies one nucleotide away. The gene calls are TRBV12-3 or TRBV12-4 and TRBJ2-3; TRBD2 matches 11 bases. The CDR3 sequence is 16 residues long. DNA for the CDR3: TGTGCCAGCAGTTCCGGACTAGCGGGTCTAAGGAGTACGCGGTATTTT. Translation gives CASSSGLAGLRSTRYF.

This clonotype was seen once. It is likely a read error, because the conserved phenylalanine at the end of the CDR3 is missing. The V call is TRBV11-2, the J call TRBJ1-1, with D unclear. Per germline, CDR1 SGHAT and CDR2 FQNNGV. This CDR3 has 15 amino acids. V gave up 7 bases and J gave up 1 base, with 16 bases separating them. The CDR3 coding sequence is TGTGCCAGCATCCCGAGGAGCATACCGAACACTGAAGCTTTCATT. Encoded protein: CASIPRSIPNTEAFI.

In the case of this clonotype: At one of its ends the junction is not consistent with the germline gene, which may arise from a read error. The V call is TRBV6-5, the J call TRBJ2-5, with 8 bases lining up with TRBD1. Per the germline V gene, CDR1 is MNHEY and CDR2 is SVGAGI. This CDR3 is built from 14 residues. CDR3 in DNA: TGTGCCGGCAGTGGCACAGGGGGCCAAGAGACCCAGTACTTC. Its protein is CAGSGTGGQETQYF.

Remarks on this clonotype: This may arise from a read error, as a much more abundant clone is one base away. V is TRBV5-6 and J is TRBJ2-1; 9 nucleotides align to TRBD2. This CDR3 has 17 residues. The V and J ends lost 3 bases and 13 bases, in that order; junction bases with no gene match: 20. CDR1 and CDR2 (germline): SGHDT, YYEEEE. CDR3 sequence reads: CASSSGAGLAFLETQFF. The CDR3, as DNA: TGTGCCAGCAGCTCAGGGGCGGGACTAGCTTTTTTAGAGACCCAGTTCTTC.

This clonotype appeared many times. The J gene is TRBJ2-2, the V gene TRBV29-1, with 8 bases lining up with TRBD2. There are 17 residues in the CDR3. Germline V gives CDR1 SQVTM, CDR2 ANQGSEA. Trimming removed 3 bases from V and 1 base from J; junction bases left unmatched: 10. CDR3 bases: TGCAGCGTTGACCCGCACGGGGGGGCCCGGAACACCGGGGAGCTGTTTTTT. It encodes CSVDPHGGARNTGELFF.

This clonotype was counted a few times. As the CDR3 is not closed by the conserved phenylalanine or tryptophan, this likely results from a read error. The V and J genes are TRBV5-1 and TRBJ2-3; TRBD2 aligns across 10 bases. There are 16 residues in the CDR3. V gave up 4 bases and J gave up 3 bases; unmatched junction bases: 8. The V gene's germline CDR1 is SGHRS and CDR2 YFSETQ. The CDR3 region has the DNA TGCGCCAGCAGCGCCCTAGCGGGAGTGGATACAGATACGCAGTATTAT. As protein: CASSALAGVDTDTQYY.

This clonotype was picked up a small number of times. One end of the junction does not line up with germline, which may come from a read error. The CDR3 DNA reads TGTGCCAGCAACCGACAGGGGGCTGACGGGGGGCTGTTTTTT. This gives the protein CASNRQGADGGLFF. The chain carries TRBV28 and TRBJ2-2; 10 bases agree with TRBD1. The CDR3 consists of 14 residues. Germline CDR1 is MDHEN and CDR2 is SYDVKM.

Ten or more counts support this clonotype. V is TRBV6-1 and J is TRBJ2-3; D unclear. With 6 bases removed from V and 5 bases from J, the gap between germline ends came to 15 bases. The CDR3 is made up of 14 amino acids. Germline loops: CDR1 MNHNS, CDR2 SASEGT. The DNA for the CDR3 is TGTGCCAGCAGCGGTGGCTTCGGTAGAGATACGCAGTATTTT. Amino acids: CASSGGFGRDTQYF.

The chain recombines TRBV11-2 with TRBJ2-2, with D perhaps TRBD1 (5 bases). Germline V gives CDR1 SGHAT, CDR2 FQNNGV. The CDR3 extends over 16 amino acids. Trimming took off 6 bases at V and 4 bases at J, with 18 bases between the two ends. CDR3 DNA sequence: TGTGCCAGCAGTTTACGCGCTGACAGTCCCACCGGGGAGCTGTTTTTT. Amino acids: CASSLRADSPTGELFF. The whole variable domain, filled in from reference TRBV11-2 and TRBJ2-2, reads EAGVAQSPRYKIIEKRQSVAFWCNPISGHATLYWYQQILGQGPKLLIQFQNNGVVDDSQLPKDRFSAERLKGVDSTLKIQPAKLEDSAVYLCASSLRADSPTGELFFGEGSRLTVL.

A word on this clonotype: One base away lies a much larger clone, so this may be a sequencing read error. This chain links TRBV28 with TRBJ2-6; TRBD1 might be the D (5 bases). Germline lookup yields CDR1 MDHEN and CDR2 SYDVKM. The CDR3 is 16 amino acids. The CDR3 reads CVSSSSGAVGANVLTF. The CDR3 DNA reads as TGTGTCAGCAGTTCAAGTGGGGCAGTTGGGGCCAACGTCCTGACTTTC.